Following are 21 T cell receptor beta chains from one sample sequenced in a study of PD-L1 blockade in urothelial cancer. TCRdb's copy holds only in-frame clones and misses some; the assay was immunoSEQ multiplex PCR. This table has under 55,000 clones, 84% appearing once. Specimen: PBMCs, collected around atezolizumab (anti-PD-L1) treatment. The origin of the receptors is a man aged 35 to 55 with urothelial cancer.

The rearrangement links TRBV6-5 to TRBJ2-2; D is perhaps TRBD2 (6 bases). The CDR3 sequence is 15 residues long. CDR1 and CDR2 (germline): MNHEY, SVGAGI. Trimming removed 10 bases from V and 1 base from J, with 16 bases in between. CDR3 amino acids: CATKNRDLNTGELFF. The CDR3 coding sequence is TGTGCCACCAAAAACCGGGACTTGAACACCGGGGAGCTGTTTTTT.

This chain connects TRBV2 to TRBJ1-1, with TRBD1 identical over 7 bases. The germline V gene encodes CDR1 SNHLY and CDR2 FYNNEI. CDR3 length: 13 amino acids. The ends lost 7 bases at V and 6 bases at J; junction bases unmatched: 8. The CDR3 nucleotides are TGTGCCAGCATTTTCGACAGGGCCGCTGAAGCTTTCTTT. Translation: CASIFDRAAEAFF.

The chain has TRBV2 and TRBJ1-1; D is unresolved. Looked up from germline, CDR1 is SNHLY and CDR2 is FYNNEI. Trimming stripped 4 bases from V and 2 bases from J, with 14 bases between. CDR3 length: 15 amino acids. Here the CDR3 reads CASSGAQTPNTEAFF. CDR3 sequence (DNA): TGTGCCAGCAGTGGGGCCCAGACCCCCAACACTGAAGCTTTCTTT. Full variable domain (missing parts from reference TRBV2 and TRBJ1-1): EPEVTQTPSHQVTQMGQEVILRCVPISNHLYFYWYRQILGQKVEFLVSFYNNEISEKSEIFDDQFSVERPDGSNFTLKIRSTKLEDSAMYFCASSGAQTPNTEAFFGQGTRLTVV.

V usage is TRBV12-5 and J usage is TRBJ1-1; the D gene is possibly TRBD1 (6 bases). Trimming removed 7 bases from V and 0 bases from J, with 12 bases in between. The CDR3 spans 14 residues. The germline gives CDR1 LGHNT, CDR2 FRNRAP. The CDR3 here is CASAQGPMNTEAFF. In DNA form, the CDR3 reads TGTGCTAGTGCACAGGGCCCCATGAACACTGAAGCTTTCTTT.

Remarks on this clone: The junction departs from the called germline gene at one end, perhaps through a read error. This sequence joins TRBV7-7 and TRBJ2-5, with 7 bases fitting TRBD1. This CDR3 has 15 amino acids. Germline lookup yields CDR1 SSHAT and CDR2 FNYEAQ (reference sequence). The chain's CDR3 is CASSPTGMGGETQYF. CDR3 coding DNA: TGTGCTAGCAGCCCGACAGGGATGGGTGGAGAGACCCAGTACTTC.

This clone was detected once. This chain connects TRBV5-1 to TRBJ2-7, with D hard to call. CDR1 is SGHRS and CDR2 is YFSETQ in the germline V gene. V lost 0 bases, J lost 1 base, and 5 bases lay in between. The length of the CDR3 is 13 residues. The CDR3 nucleotides are TGCGCCAGCAGCTTGGGTTCGTCCTACGAGCAGTACTTC. Translating gives CASSLGSSYEQYF. The full variable domain, in which reference TRBV5-1 and TRBJ2-7 provide the parts outside the CDR3, is KAGVTQTPRYLIKTRGQQVTLSCSPISGHRSVSWYQQTPGQGLQFLFEYFSETQRNKGNFPGRFSGRQFSNSRSEMNVSTLELGDSALYLCASSLGSSYEQYFGPGTRLTVT.

The V and J genes are TRBV4-2 and TRBJ2-5, with a possible D match to TRBD1 (5 bases). Trimming removed 2 bases at V and 5 bases at J, with 12 bases between. Germline V CDR1 and CDR2: LGHNA, YNFKEQ. CDR3 length: 14 amino acids. CDR3 nucleotide sequence: TGTGCCAGCAGCCAACCTCAGGGTAGTGAGACCCAGTACTTC. It is translated as CASSQPQGSETQYF.

CDR3 sequence: CASNRGGSHSEQYF. The CDR3 nucleotides read TGTGCCAGCAACCGGGGCGGGAGTCACAGCGAGCAGTACTTC. The chain has TRBV28 and TRBJ2-7; 7 nucleotides match TRBD2. Germline V lookup: CDR1 MDHEN, CDR2 SYDVKM. The CDR3 has 14 residues. J gave up 6 bases and V 7 bases, and 12 bases lay outside the gene matches.

The chain is built from TRBV11-3 and TRBJ2-7; tentative D call: TRBD2 (6 bases). Between the trimmed V and J ends, which lost 3 bases and 2 bases, there was a span of 20 bases. Looked up from germline, CDR1 is SGHNT and CDR2 is YENEEA. This CDR3 has 17 residues. CDR3 DNA sequence: TGTGCCAGCAGCTTTCTCCCGACGGGAGCCGACACCTACGAGCAGTACTTC. Protein sequence: CASSFLPTGADTYEQYF.

Details on this clone: The junction and the germline gene differ at one end; a read error may be behind it. V gene TRBV7-7 combines with J gene TRBJ2-2, with 8 bases that match TRBD2. The CDR3 is 14 residues long. Germline V gene data show CDR1 as SSHAT and CDR2 as FNYEAQ (reference sequence). This CDR3 is CASTSGSEAGELFF. CDR3 nucleotide sequence: TGTGCTAGCACGAGCGGGAGTGAGGCCGGGGAGCTGTTTTTT.

The chain combines TRBV18 with TRBJ2-7; TRBD1 matches 8 bases. V dropped 3 bases and J dropped 5; count of bases not matched to a gene: 6. CDR1 and CDR2 (germline): KGHSH, LQKENI. The CDR3 runs to 14 residues. DNA for the CDR3: TGTGCCAGCTCACCTATCGACAGGGGACACGAGCAGTACTTC. Its protein is CASSPIDRGHEQYF.

This chain uses TRBV2 with TRBJ1-3; D may be TRBD1 (5 bases). Germline V gene lookup returns CDR1 SNHLY and CDR2 FYNNEI. Trimming removed 2 bases at V and 1 base at J, with 12 bases between. CDR3 size: 16 residues. Here the CDR3 DNA reads TGTGCCAGCAGTGAAAGGGGTGGGACTTCTGGAAACACCATATATTTT. Residues: CASSERGGTSGNTIYF.

The rearrangement uses TRBV18 and TRBJ2-1, with TRBD2 as a possible D gene (6 bases). V lost 2 bases and J 4 bases, leaving 12 bases between the germline ends. The CDR3 is 15 residues long. Germline values: CDR1 KGHSH, CDR2 LQKENI. Here the CDR3 reads CASSPGGSGYNEQFF. In DNA form, the CDR3 reads TGTGCCAGCTCACCAGGGGGGAGTGGGTACAATGAGCAGTTCTTC.

The V gene is TRBV6-6, the J gene TRBJ2-7; 10 nucleotides match TRBD2. CDR3 size: 16 residues. V shed 4 bases and J 5 bases; nucleotides not matched to a gene: 11. CDR1 is MNHNY and CDR2 is SVGAGI in the germline V gene (reference sequence). CDR3 loop: CASSSILAGRLNEQYF. CDR3 coding DNA: TGTGCCAGCAGTTCCATACTAGCGGGACGTCTCAACGAGCAGTACTTC.

The gene calls are TRBV19 and TRBJ1-5, with a possible D match to TRBD1 (6 bases). Per germline, CDR1 LNHDA and CDR2 SQIVND (reference sequence). V dropped 6 bases and J dropped 4 bases, with 19 bases sitting between them. The length of the CDR3 is 16 residues. The CDR3 reads CASRRNRDIRNQPQHF. In DNA form, the CDR3 reads TGTGCCAGTAGGCGAAACCGGGACATCAGAAATCAGCCCCAGCATTTT.

The chain links TRBV6-5 to TRBJ2-7, with 13 positions matching TRBD2. V dropped 0 bases and J dropped 2; count of bases not matched to a gene: 1. The CDR3 runs 16 residues. CDR1 and CDR2 (germline): MNHEY, SVGAGI. The CDR3 spells CASSYSGTSGAYEQYF. In DNA form, the CDR3 reads TGTGCCAGCAGTTACTCGGGGACTAGCGGGGCCTACGAGCAGTACTTC.

The rearrangement joins TRBV11-2 to TRBJ2-7; no definite D call. Trimming shortened V by 3 bases and J by 3 bases, and 3 bases separated the two germline ends. The CDR3 runs to 11 residues. CDR1 and CDR2 (germline): SGHAT, FQNNGV. The CDR3 reads CASSFHYEQYF. DNA of the CDR3: TGTGCCAGCAGCTTTCACTACGAGCAGTACTTC.

This clone was seen just once. The chain joins TRBV7-9 to TRBJ1-2; D is uncertain. With 5 bases removed from V and 8 bases from J, the gap between germline ends came to 15 bases. Germline CDR1 and CDR2: SEHNR and FQNEAQ (reference sequence). CDR3 length: 13 amino acids. The CDR3 region has the DNA TGTGCCAGCAGCCCCCCCCAGAGAGGAGGCTACACCTTC. This translates into CASSPPQRGGYTF.

V gene TRBV27 combines with J gene TRBJ2-7; TRBD2 matches at 9 bases. Trimming took 6 bases from V and 5 from J; bases not matched to a gene: 8. The CDR3 is 14 residues long. CDR1 is MNHEY, CDR2 SMNVEV, per germline (reference sequence). CDR3 DNA sequence: TGTGCCAGCAGCCGACTAGCGGAAGGGGACGAGCAGTACTTC. Protein sequence: CASSRLAEGDEQYF.

The chain employs TRBV7-9 and TRBJ2-7; 8 bases are a match to TRBD1. The J segment lost 5 bases and the V segment lost 3 bases, leaving 6 bases of the junction unmatched. This CDR3 spans 14 amino acids. Germline assignment: CDR1 SEHNR and CDR2 FQNEAQ (reference sequence). For the CDR3, the DNA is TGTGCCAGCAGCTTTGGGGACAGGTCCGACGAGCAGTACTTC. This codes for CASSFGDRSDEQYF.

This clone came up a few times. The rearrangement joins TRBV19 to TRBJ1-1, with 7 bases that match TRBD1. The germline CDR1 and CDR2 sequences are LNHDA and SQIVND (reference sequence). This CDR3 is 13 amino acids long. J lost 7 bases, V lost 3 bases, and 5 bases had no gene match. In DNA form, the CDR3 reads TGTGCCAGTAGTATGAGACAGGGCAATGAAGCTTTCTTT. This sequence encodes CASSMRQGNEAFF.